This T cell receptor (beta chain) comes out of a study of blood T cell repertoires in COVID-19. Study-level background: Sites across the United States, Italy and Spain contributed samples from acute and convalescent COVID-19.

Original handling: Scientists estimated how many nucleated cells there were by amplifying reference gene primers. Using immunoSEQ multiplex PCR, the repertoire was profiled, and TCRdb retains in-frame clones only, with some absent. V, J and clone size derive from that table, while D and trimming were established from the DNA sequence. The sample holds about 130,000 clones; 85% to 90% are singletons and the top ten take about 6.9%. This clone turned up a few times. Germline V gene sequence: CDR1 MNHEY, CDR2 SMNVEV (reference sequence). This CDR3 contains 17 residues. With 5 bases clipped from V and 4 bases from J, the junction kept 12 bases outside the gene matches.

The genes are TRBV27 and TRBJ1-3; 9 bases agree with TRBD1. The source material was peripheral blood. This clonotype originated in a man at least 80 years old with active or convalescent COVID-19. The CDR3 sequence is CASSPGQGRLEGNTIYF. The CDR3 DNA reads TGTGCCAGCAGTCCCGGACAGGGGCGATTGGAGGGAAACACCATATATTTT.